Shown below are 8 T cell receptor beta chains from a single sample sequenced in a study of blood T cell repertoires in COVID-19. Assay used: immunoSEQ multiplex PCR; TCRdb lists only in-frame clones, some missing. The data show 150,000 to 200,000 clones, around 86% seen once. Sequenced input: peripheral blood. All receptors come from a man younger than 35 with acute or convalescent COVID-19.

V is TRBV6-5 and J is TRBJ1-1; 7 bases fit TRBD1. Unmatched junction bases numbered 9, after V lost 6 bases and J lost 5 bases. There are 14 residues in the CDR3. Germline V gives CDR1 MNHEY, CDR2 SVGAGI. CDR3 residues: CASRGRQGNTEAFF. CDR3 bases: TGTGCCAGCAGGGGTCGACAGGGCAATACTGAAGCTTTCTTT.

This clone was detected a few times. The chain couples TRBV6-6 to TRBJ1-4; D not certain. The V end lost 2 bases, the J end lost 7 bases, and 11 bases lay between the germline ends. The germline gives CDR1 MNHNY, CDR2 SVGAGI (reference sequence). This CDR3 contains 14 residues. This chain's CDR3 is CASSYREGSEKLFF. In nucleotides, the CDR3 is TGTGCCAGCAGTTACAGGGAAGGGAGTGAAAAACTGTTTTTT.

The CDR3 DNA is TGTGCCAGCAGCTCATCTTTAGCGGGACAGAGTAATGAAAAACTGTTTTTT. Protein product: CASSSSLAGQSNEKLFF. The chain recombines TRBV3-1 (or the pseudogene TRBV3-2) with TRBJ1-4; 7 nucleotides agree with TRBD1. The CDR3 contains 17 residues. The V gene end was trimmed by 5 bases and the J gene end by 4 bases; junction bases not matched to a gene: 13. Germline lookup yields CDR1 LGHDT and CDR2 YNNKEL (reference sequence).

The J gene is TRBJ2-2, the V gene TRBV7-3; TRBD2 matches 10 bases. After removal of 3 bases from V and 5 bases from J, the junction contained 3 bases not matched to a gene. The CDR3 totals 15 residues. Germline V gives CDR1 SGHTA, CDR2 FQGTGA. CDR3: CASSFQTSGTGELFF. The CDR3 DNA reads as TGTGCCAGCAGCTTTCAGACTAGCGGGACCGGGGAGCTGTTTTTT.

The chain couples TRBV15 to TRBJ1-2, with D unclear. CDR3 length equals 13 residues. Deletions cut 4 bases from V and 1 base from J, with 7 bases between. Germline CDR1 and CDR2: LNHNV and YYDKDF (reference sequence). CDR3: CATSTRLNYGYTF. The CDR3 nucleotides are TGTGCCACCAGCACCAGGCTTAACTATGGCTACACCTTC.

The V and J genes are TRBV11-2 and TRBJ2-5; 11 positions match TRBD2. The trim removed 5 bases at V and 0 bases at J, leaving 11 bases unmatched. CDR1 is SGHAT, CDR2 FQNNGV, per germline. The CDR3 sequence is 18 residues long. The CDR3 loop is CASSLETSGARYQETQYF. CDR3 in DNA: TGTGCCAGCAGCCTCGAGACTAGCGGGGCTCGGTACCAAGAGACCCAGTACTTC. Looking up the rest from reference TRBV11-2 and TRBJ2-5 gives the full variable domain: EAGVAQSPRYKIIEKRQSVAFWCNPISGHATLYWYQQILGQGPKLLIQFQNNGVVDDSQLPKDRFSAERLKGVDSTLKIQPAKLEDSAVYLCASSLETSGARYQETQYFGPGTRLLVL.

The rearrangement links TRBV6-5 to TRBJ2-1; 9 bases are shared with TRBD1. The germline gives CDR1 MNHEY, CDR2 SVGAGI. CDR3 length equals 15 residues. With V trimmed by 5 bases and J by 3 bases, 5 bases remained unmatched. CDR3 amino acids: CASSPRQGGYNEQFF. DNA for the CDR3: TGTGCCAGCAGTCCCCGACAGGGGGGCTACAATGAGCAGTTCTTC.

The chain links TRBV7-9 to TRBJ2-7; D remains ambiguous. Trimming stripped 1 base from V and 2 bases from J, with 6 bases between. The CDR3 is made up of 13 amino acids. Germline V gene lookup returns CDR1 SEHNR and CDR2 FQNEAQ (reference sequence). The CDR3 DNA sequence: TGTGCCAGCAGCTTAGATCCAGCCTACGAGCAGTACGTC. Encoded protein: CASSLDPAYEQYV.